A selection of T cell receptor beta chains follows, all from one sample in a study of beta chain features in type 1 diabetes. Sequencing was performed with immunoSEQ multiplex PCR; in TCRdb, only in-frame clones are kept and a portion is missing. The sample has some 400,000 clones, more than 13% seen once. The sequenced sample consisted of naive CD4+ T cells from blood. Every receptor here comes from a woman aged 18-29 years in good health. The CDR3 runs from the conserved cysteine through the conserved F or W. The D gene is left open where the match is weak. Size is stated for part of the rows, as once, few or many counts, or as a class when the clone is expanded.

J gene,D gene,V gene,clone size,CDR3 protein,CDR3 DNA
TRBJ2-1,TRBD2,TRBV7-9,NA,CASSFLAGGPSSYNEQFF,TGTGCCAGCAGCTTCCTAGCGGGAGGGCCGAGCTCCTACAATGAGCAGTTCTTC
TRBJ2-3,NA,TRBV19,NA,CASSIKRTTTDTQYF,TGTGCCAGTAGTATTAAGAGAACCACCACAGATACGCAGTATTTT
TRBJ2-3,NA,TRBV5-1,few,CASSFLTDTQYF,TGCGCCAGCAGCTTTCTCACAGATACGCAGTATTTT
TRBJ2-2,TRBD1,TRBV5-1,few,CASSFRTGSAGELFF,TGCGCCAGCAGCTTTCGGACAGGGAGTGCCGGGGAGCTGTTTTTT
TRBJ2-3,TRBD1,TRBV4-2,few,CASSQDLTGGADTQYF,TGTGCCAGCAGCCAAGATTTGACAGGGGGAGCAGATACGCAGTATTTT
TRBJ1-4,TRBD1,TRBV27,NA,CASSTDRANEKLFF,TGTGCCAGCAGCACCGACAGGGCTAATGAAAAACTGTTTTTT
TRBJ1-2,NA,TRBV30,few,CAWNPGQNTGGYTF,TGTGCCTGGAATCCGGGACAAAATACGGGTGGCTACACCTTC
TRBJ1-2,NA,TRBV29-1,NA,CSVVQGLYGYTF,TGCAGCGTTGTTCAGGGACTCTATGGCTACACCTTC
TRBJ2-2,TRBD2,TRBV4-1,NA,CASSTGLAGGYTGELFF,TGCGCCAGCAGCACCGGACTAGCGGGAGGTTACACCGGGGAGCTGTTTTTT
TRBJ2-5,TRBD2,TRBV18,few,CASSPSGTSVKETQYF,TGTGCCAGCTCACCCTCCGGGACTAGCGTTAAAGAGACCCAGTACTTC
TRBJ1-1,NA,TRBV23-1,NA,CASSAGRAEAFF,TGCGCCAGCAGTGCGGGGAGAGCTGAAGCTTTCTTT
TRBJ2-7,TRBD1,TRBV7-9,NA,CASSAKTGVYEQYF,TGTGCCAGCAGCGCCAAAACAGGGGTGTACGAGCAGTACTTC
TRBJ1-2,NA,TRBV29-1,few,CSTTPQENYGYTF,TGCAGCACTACACCACAGGAGAACTATGGCTACACCTTC
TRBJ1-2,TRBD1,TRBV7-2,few,CASSLIVTGGGYTF,TGTGCCAGCAGCTTAATCGTGACAGGGGGTGGCTACACCTTC
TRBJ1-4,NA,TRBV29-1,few,CSVSGQARDEKLFF,TGCAGCGTTTCAGGGCAGGCGAGAGATGAAAAACTGTTTTTT
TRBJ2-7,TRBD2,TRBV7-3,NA,CASSSQAGRDEQYF,TGTGCCAGCAGCTCCCAGGCAGGGAGGGACGAGCAGTACTTC
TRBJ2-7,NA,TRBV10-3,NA,CAISESGFASEQYF,TGTGCCATCAGTGAGTCCGGTTTTGCGTCCGAGCAGTACTTC
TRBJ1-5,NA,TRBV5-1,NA,CASSAGGGNQPQHF,TGCGCCAGCAGCGCGGGGGGTGGCAATCAGCCCCAGCATTTT
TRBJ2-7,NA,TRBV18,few,CASSPVPGPGGEQYF,TGTGCCAGCTCACCGGTCCCTGGCCCCGGCGGCGAGCAGTACTTC
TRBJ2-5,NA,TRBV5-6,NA,CASSLYTAAGETQYF,TGTGCCAGCAGCTTGTACACCGCTGCAGGAGAGACCCAGTACTTC
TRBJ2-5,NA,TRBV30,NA,CAWRVGETQYF,TGTGCCTGGAGGGTCGGGGAGACCCAGTACTTC
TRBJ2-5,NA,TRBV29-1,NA,CSVVRGSGREETQYF,TGCAGCGTTGTAAGGGGGAGCGGACGAGAGGAGACCCAGTACTTC
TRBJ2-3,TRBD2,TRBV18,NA,CASSPPGLAGADTQYF,TGTGCCAGCTCACCACCGGGACTAGCGGGAGCAGATACGCAGTATTTT